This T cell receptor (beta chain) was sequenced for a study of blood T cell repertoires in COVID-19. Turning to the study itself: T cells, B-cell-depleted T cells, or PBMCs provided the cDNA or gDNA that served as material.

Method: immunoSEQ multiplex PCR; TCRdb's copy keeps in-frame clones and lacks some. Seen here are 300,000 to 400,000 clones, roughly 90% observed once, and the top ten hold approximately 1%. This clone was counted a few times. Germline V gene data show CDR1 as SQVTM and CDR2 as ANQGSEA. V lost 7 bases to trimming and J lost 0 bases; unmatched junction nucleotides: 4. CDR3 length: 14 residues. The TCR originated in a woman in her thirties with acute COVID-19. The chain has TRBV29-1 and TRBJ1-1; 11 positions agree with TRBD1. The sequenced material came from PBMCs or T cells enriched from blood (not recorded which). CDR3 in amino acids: CSAWTGGLNTEAFF. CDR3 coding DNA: TGCAGCGCCTGGACAGGGGGCTTGAACACTGAAGCTTTCTTT.